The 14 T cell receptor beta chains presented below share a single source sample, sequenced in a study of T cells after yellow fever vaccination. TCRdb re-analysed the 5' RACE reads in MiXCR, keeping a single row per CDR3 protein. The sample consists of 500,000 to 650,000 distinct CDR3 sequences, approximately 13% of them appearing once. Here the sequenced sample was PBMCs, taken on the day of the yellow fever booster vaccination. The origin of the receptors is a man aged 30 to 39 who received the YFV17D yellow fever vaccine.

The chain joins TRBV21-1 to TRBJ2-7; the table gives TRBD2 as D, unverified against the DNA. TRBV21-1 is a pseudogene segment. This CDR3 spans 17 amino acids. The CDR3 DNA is TGTGCCAGCAGCCCACGACGGCGGTCCTCCACAACCTACGAGCAGTACTTC. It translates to CASSPRRRSSTTYEQYF.

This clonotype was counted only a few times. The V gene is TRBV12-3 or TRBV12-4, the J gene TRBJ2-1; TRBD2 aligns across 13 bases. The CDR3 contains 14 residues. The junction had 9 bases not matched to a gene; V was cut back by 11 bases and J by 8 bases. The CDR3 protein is CACRTSGSSHEQFF. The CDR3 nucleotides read TGTGCCTGCCGGACTAGCGGGAGCTCACATGAGCAGTTCTTC.

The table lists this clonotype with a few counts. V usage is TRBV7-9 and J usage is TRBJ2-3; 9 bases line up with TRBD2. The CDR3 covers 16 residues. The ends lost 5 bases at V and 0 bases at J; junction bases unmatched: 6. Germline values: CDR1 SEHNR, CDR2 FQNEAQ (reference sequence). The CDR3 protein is CASSKGLATSTDTQYF. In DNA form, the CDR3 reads TGTGCCAGCAGCAAAGGACTAGCGACTAGCACAGATACGCAGTATTTT.

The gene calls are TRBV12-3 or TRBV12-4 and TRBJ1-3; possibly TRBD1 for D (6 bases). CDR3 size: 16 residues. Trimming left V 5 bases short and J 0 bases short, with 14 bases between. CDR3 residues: CASSPPGHHSGNTIYF. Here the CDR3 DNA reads TGTGCCAGCAGTCCTCCGGGACACCACTCTGGAAACACCATATATTTT.

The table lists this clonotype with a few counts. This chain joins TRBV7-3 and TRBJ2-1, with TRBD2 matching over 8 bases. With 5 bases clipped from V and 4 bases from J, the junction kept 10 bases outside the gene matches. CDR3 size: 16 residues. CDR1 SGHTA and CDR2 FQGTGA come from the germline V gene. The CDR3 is CASSPIAGTLYNEQFF. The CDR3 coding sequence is TGTGCCAGCAGCCCCATAGCGGGAACTTTATACAATGAGCAGTTCTTC.

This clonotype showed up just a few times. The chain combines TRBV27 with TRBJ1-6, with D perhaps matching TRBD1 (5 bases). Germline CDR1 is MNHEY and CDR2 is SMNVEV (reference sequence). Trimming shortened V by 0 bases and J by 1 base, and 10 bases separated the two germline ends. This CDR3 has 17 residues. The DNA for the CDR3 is TGTGCCAGCAGTTTATCGACGGGGGGATCCTATAATTCACCCCTCCACTTT. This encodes CASSLSTGGSYNSPLHF.

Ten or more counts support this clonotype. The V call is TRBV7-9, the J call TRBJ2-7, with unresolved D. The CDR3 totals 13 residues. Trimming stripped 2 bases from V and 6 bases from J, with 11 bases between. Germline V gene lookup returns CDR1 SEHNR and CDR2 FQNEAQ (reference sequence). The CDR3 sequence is CASSLSGISEQYF. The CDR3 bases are TGTGCCAGCAGCTTAAGTGGAATTTCCGAGCAGTACTTC.

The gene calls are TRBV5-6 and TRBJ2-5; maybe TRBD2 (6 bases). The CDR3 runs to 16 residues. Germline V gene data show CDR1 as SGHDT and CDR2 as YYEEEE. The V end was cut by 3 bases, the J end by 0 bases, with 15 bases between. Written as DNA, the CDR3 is TGTGCCAGCAGCTCTATCTATTGGGGGGACCAAGAGACCCAGTACTTC. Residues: CASSSIYWGDQETQYF. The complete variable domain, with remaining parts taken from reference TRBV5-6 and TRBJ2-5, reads DAGVTQSPTHLIKTRGQQVTLRCSPKSGHDTVSWYQQALGQGPQFIFQYYEEEERQRGNFPDRFSGHQFPNYSSELNVNALLLGDSALYLCASSSIYWGDQETQYFGPGTRLLVL.

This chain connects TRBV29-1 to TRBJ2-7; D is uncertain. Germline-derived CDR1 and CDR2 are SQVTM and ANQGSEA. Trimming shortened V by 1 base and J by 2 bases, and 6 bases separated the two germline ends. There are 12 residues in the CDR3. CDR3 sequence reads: CSVEGPAYEQYF. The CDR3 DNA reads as TGCAGCGTTGAAGGGCCCGCCTACGAGCAGTACTTC.

In DNA, the CDR3 is TGCAGCGTTGGTGCAGGGCTGTACGAGCAGTACTTC. Protein: CSVGAGLYEQYF. The chain joins TRBV29-1 to TRBJ2-7; D might be TRBD1 (5 bases). Germline CDR1 is SQVTM and CDR2 is ANQGSEA. V shed 4 bases and J shed 4 bases, with 11 bases lying between them. The CDR3 contains 12 residues.

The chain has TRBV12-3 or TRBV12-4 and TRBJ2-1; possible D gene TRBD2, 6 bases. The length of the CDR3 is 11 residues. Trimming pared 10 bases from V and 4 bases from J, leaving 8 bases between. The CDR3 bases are TGTGCCACCCGGGAGTACAATGAGCAGTTCTTC. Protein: CATREYNEQFF.

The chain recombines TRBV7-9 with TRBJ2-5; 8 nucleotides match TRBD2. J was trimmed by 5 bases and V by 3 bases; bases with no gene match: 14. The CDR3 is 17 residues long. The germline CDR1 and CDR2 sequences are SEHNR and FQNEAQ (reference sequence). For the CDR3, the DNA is TGTGCCAGCAGCTTCCTAGGGAGGACTAGCTTCGGGGAGACCCAGTACTTC. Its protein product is CASSFLGRTSFGETQYF.

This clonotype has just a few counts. CDR3 region: CASSQYTGISYEQYF. As DNA, the CDR3 is TGTGCCAGCAGCCAATATACAGGGATCTCCTACGAGCAGTACTTC. The chain links TRBV16 to TRBJ2-7, with a weak D call TRBD1 (6 bases). The germline V gene encodes CDR1 KGHSY and CDR2 FQNENV. CDR3 size: 15 residues. Deletions cut 1 base from V and 0 bases from J, with 10 bases between.

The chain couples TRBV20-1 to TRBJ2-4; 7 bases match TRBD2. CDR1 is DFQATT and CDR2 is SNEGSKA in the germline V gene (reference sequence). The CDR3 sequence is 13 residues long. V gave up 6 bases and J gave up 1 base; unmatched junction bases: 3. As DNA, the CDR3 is TGCAGTGCCTGGGAGGGGGCCAAAAACATTCAGTACTTC. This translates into CSAWEGAKNIQYF.